Below are 20 T cell receptor beta chains sequenced from a single sample in a study of blood T cell repertoires in COVID-19. Sequencing used immunoSEQ multiplex PCR; TCRdb keeps in-frame clones, though not all of them. This sample has 70,000 to 95,000 clones, with 75% to 85% found just once. The material sequenced was peripheral blood. The receptors originated from a middle-aged woman with active or convalescent COVID-19.

This clone showed up just once. The chain uses TRBV4-3 and TRBJ2-4; no definite D call. Germline V gene sequence: CDR1 LGHNA, CDR2 YSLEER. The V and J ends lost 1 base and 0 bases respectively, with 7 bases between them. This CDR3 has 15 residues. In DNA, the CDR3 is TGCGCCAGCAGCCAAGGGGCCGGAGCCAAAAACATTCAGTACTTC. Translating it yields CASSQGAGAKNIQYF.

This clone was counted only a few times. The chain is built from TRBV2 and TRBJ1-1, with D perhaps TRBD1 (5 bases). The CDR3 is 14 residues long. The V gene lost 3 bases and the J gene lost 2 bases, with 10 bases spanning the gap. Germline V lookup: CDR1 SNHLY, CDR2 FYNNEI. The CDR3, as DNA: TGTGCCAGCAGTGATGGCCAGGGAAACACTGAAGCTTTCTTT. Translated: CASSDGQGNTEAFF.

V and J are TRBV18 and TRBJ2-2, with D tentatively TRBD2 (6 bases). Germline values: CDR1 KGHSH, CDR2 LQKENI. This CDR3 has 14 amino acids. V shed 3 bases and J shed 4 bases, with 9 bases lying between them. CDR3 coding DNA: TGTGCCAGCTCACCGGGACTCGCCACCGGGGAGCTGTTTTTT. Residues: CASSPGLATGELFF.

CDR3 sequence: CASSSAGSPNEKLFF. CDR3 in DNA: TGTGCCAGCAGCTCTGCAGGGTCCCCTAATGAAAAACTGTTTTTT. This chain connects TRBV5-5 to TRBJ1-4; a possible D gene is TRBD1 (5 bases). In germline, CDR1 is SGHKS, CDR2 YYEKEE (reference sequence). V lost 3 bases to trimming and J lost 3 bases, with 12 bases between them. There are 15 residues in the CDR3.

This clone was detected only once. The chain joins TRBV6-6 to TRBJ2-1; perhaps TRBD1 as D (5 bases). Trimming took off 4 bases at V and 6 bases at J, with 19 bases between the two ends. The CDR3 contains 16 residues. Germline V gene lookup returns CDR1 MNHNY and CDR2 SVGAGI (reference sequence). The CDR3 DNA is TGTGCCAGCAGTTTCTCCGACAGACTGCCGGGCAATGAGCAGTTCTTC. This sequence encodes CASSFSDRLPGNEQFF.

The chain joins TRBV24-1 to TRBJ2-5; 7 nucleotides line up with TRBD1. Trimming took 6 bases from V and 2 from J; bases not matched to a gene: 8. Germline V lookup: CDR1 KGHDR, CDR2 SFDVKD. This CDR3 is built from 15 residues. For the CDR3, the DNA is TGTGCCACCAGTAGTGGCAGGGGGATACAAGAGACCCAGTACTTC. It is translated as CATSSGRGIQETQYF.

The rearrangement uses TRBV7-3 and TRBJ1-2, with D unresolved. CDR3 size: 15 residues. CDR1 SGHTA and CDR2 FQGTGA come from the germline V gene. The V end lost 6 bases, the J end lost 4 bases, and 18 bases lay between the germline ends. In nucleotides, the CDR3 is TGTGCCAGCAGGGCGGCGGCAGCGAGTTCCTATGGCTACACCTTC. Translation gives CASRAAAASSYGYTF.

The rearrangement joins TRBV29-1 to TRBJ2-5, with TRBD2 matching 11 bases. CDR1 is SQVTM and CDR2 is ANQGSEA in the germline V gene. Losses at the gene ends were 6 bases for V and 4 bases for J; bases not matched to a gene: 10. The CDR3 runs to 15 residues. CDR3 nucleotide sequence: TGCAGCGTGTGCTTACTAGCGGGAGTATCAGAGACCCAGTACTTC. Residues: CSVCLLAGVSETQYF. The full variable domain, its missing parts supplied by reference TRBV29-1 and TRBJ2-5, is SAVISQKPSRDICQRGTSLTIQCQVDSQVTMMFWYRQQPGQSLTLIATANQGSEATYESGFVIDKFPISRPNLTFSTLTVSNMSPEDSSIYLCSVCLLAGVSETQYFGPGTRLLVL.

This clone occurred once. This chain joins TRBV9 and TRBJ2-1, with 13 bases identical to TRBD2. The V gene end was trimmed by 4 bases and the J gene end by 0 bases; junction bases not matched to a gene: 16. CDR1 and CDR2 from the germline V gene are SGDLS and YYNGEE. CDR3 length: 21 residues. The DNA for the CDR3 is TGTGCCAGCAGCTGGACTAGCGGGAGTACAAAAATACCGAGCTCCTACAATGAGCAGTTCTTC. This encodes CASSWTSGSTKIPSSYNEQFF.

This chain connects TRBV18 to TRBJ1-2; a possible D gene is TRBD1 (5 bases). The CDR3 runs 15 residues. Germline loops: CDR1 KGHSH, CDR2 LQKENI. V shed 0 bases and J shed 5 bases, with 13 bases lying between them. CDR3 DNA sequence: TGTGCCAGCTCACCACCAGGGACCGCGGGATATGGCTACACCTTC. The encoded protein is CASSPPGTAGYGYTF.

The V and J genes are TRBV6-6 and TRBJ2-7, with a tentative D call TRBD2 (5 bases). Germline V gene lookup returns CDR1 MNHNY and CDR2 SVGAGI (reference sequence). CDR3 size: 13 residues. With 2 bases removed from V and 6 bases from J, the gap between germline ends came to 11 bases. This chain's CDR3 is CASSYRTDSEQYF. CDR3 DNA sequence: TGTGCCAGCAGTTACAGGACGGACTCCGAGCAGTACTTC.

The chain uses TRBV29-1 and TRBJ2-7; weak D call: TRBD1 (6 bases). Germline V gene data show CDR1 as SQVTM and CDR2 as ANQGSEA. The ends were cut back, 7 bases at V and 3 bases at J, with 13 bases in the middle. The CDR3 is 12 amino acids. The CDR3: CSGRDIDYEQYF. The CDR3 bases are TGCAGCGGCAGGGACATAGACTACGAGCAGTACTTC.

This chain joins TRBV11-3 and TRBJ2-4, with D perhaps TRBD2 (6 bases). There are 16 residues in the CDR3. Germline CDR1 reads SGHNT; CDR2 reads YENEEA. V was cut by 4 bases and J by 8 bases, with 21 bases left in between. CDR3 protein: CASSSGPLRPGDIQYF. The CDR3 DNA is TGTGCCAGCAGCTCCGGGCCGCTAAGGCCGGGGGACATTCAGTACTTC.

The chain combines TRBV3-1 (or the pseudogene TRBV3-2) with TRBJ2-4; 9 bases are shared with TRBD1. Unmatched junction bases numbered 7, after V lost 3 bases and J lost 7 bases. This CDR3 is 15 amino acids long. The germline CDR1 and CDR2 sequences are LGHDT and YNNKEL (reference sequence). The chain's CDR3 is CASSHWRQGGNIQYF. The CDR3 DNA is TGTGCCAGCAGCCACTGGAGACAGGGGGGGAACATTCAGTACTTC.

The chain joins TRBV7-9 to TRBJ2-4, with 8 positions matching TRBD1. The CDR3 covers 14 residues. Germline V gives CDR1 SEHNR, CDR2 FQNEAQ (reference sequence). The J segment lost 4 bases and the V segment lost 6 bases, leaving 5 bases of the junction unmatched. The CDR3 DNA sequence: TGTGCCAGCAGTGTCGACAGGGGTAAAAACATTCAGTACTTC. It specifies CASSVDRGKNIQYF.

This clone came up once. This rearrangement joins TRBV16 to TRBJ2-2; 7 bases match TRBD1. CDR3 length equals 16 residues. V shed 3 bases, J shed 0 bases, and the junction held 4 bases outside the gene matches. The V gene's germline CDR1 is KGHSY and CDR2 FQNENV. CDR3 amino acids: CASSQTGFPNTGELFF. As DNA, the CDR3 is TGTGCCAGCAGCCAGACAGGGTTCCCGAACACCGGGGAGCTGTTTTTT.

This clone was recorded a few times. J is TRBJ2-3 and V is TRBV20-1; D gene uncertain. V shed 3 bases and J shed 6 bases, with 4 bases lying between them. CDR3 length equals 10 residues. Per germline, CDR1 DFQATT and CDR2 SNEGSKA (reference sequence). CDR3 region: CSASQDTQYF. DNA of the CDR3: TGCAGTGCTAGTCAGGATACGCAGTATTTT.

The chain employs TRBV7-2 and TRBJ1-1; weak D call: TRBD1 (5 bases). The V end lost 3 bases, the J end lost 0 bases, and 11 bases lay between the germline ends. Germline V lookup: CDR1 SGHTA, CDR2 FQGNSA. There are 15 residues in the CDR3. The CDR3 coding sequence is TGTGCCAGCAGCTTCAGAGCAGGGATGAACACTGAAGCTTTCTTT. It specifies CASSFRAGMNTEAFF.

This chain links TRBV28 with TRBJ2-3, with D unclear. Trimming removed 5 bases at V and 5 bases at J, with 14 bases between. The germline gives CDR1 MDHEN, CDR2 SYDVKM. The CDR3 extends over 14 amino acids. CDR3 sequence: CASSPRGLVDTQYF. The CDR3 DNA is TGTGCCAGCAGTCCCCGAGGTTTGGTAGATACGCAGTATTTT. Combining the CDR3 with reference TRBV28 and TRBJ2-3 gives the whole variable domain DVKVTQSSRYLVKRTGEKVFLECVQDMDHENMFWYRQDPGLGLRLIYFSYDVKMKEKGDIPEGYSVSREKKERFSLILESASTNQTSMYLCASSPRGLVDTQYFGPGTRLTVL.

This chain joins TRBV11-1 and TRBJ1-1; D is unresolved. Germline assignment: CDR1 SGHAT and CDR2 FQDESV (reference sequence). V lost 2 bases to trimming and J lost 4 bases, with 14 bases between them. CDR3 length equals 15 residues. The CDR3 sequence: CASSLSWEVGTEAFF. The CDR3 DNA follows: TGTGCCAGCAGCTTATCCTGGGAGGTGGGCACTGAAGCTTTCTTT.